The next 15 T cell receptor beta chains were all read from a single sample in a study of blood T cells in healthy people across ages. Primed by a sample-barcoded 5' primer and a J-beta primer mix, a second PCR proceeded for about 6 to 11 cycles. Using its own MiXCR run on the 5' RACE reads, TCRdb lists one record per CDR3 protein. The sample records 1.5 million to 2 million distinct CDR3 sequences, about 50% being singletons. Sequenced sample: blood. The receptors stem from a woman in her forties in good health.

J is TRBJ2-5 and V is TRBV13; TRBD2 agrees at 8 bases. CDR3 length: 18 residues. V shed 2 bases, J shed 11 bases, and the junction held 22 bases outside the gene matches. CDR1 PRHDT and CDR2 FYEKMQ come from the germline V gene (reference sequence). The CDR3 DNA is TGTGCCAGCAGCTTACAACTTCCCCGGGGGGGAACCTACAATGAGCAGTACTTC. It codes for CASSLQLPRGGTYNEQYF.

This clonotype was counted between two and nine times. The rearrangement links TRBV7-9 to TRBJ2-5; D could derive from TRBD1 or TRBD2 (5 bases each). Germline loops: CDR1 SEHNR, CDR2 FQNEAQ (reference sequence). Trimming took 2 bases from V and 2 from J, leaving 18 bases between them. The CDR3 is 17 residues long. The CDR3 nucleotides are TGTGCCAGCAGCTTATCCTCCGTGAGGGACGGACAAGAGACCCAGTACTTC. Translation gives CASSLSSVRDGQETQYF. The full variable domain, with the rest looked up from reference TRBV7-9 and TRBJ2-5, is DTGVSQNPRHKITKRGQNVTFRCDPISEHNRLYWYRQTLGQGPEFLTYFQNEAQLEKSRLLSDRFSAERPKGSFSTLEIQRTEQGDSAMYLCASSLSSVRDGQETQYFGPGTRLLVL.

The rearrangement joins TRBV10-1 to TRBJ2-2, with D perhaps matching TRBD1 (6 bases). The ends were cut back, 6 bases at V and 1 base at J, with 12 bases in the middle. Looked up from germline, CDR1 is WNHNN and CDR2 is SYGVQD (reference sequence). The CDR3 covers 15 residues. The CDR3 protein is CASSNDRKNTGELFF. The CDR3 bases are TGCGCCAGCAGCAATGACAGGAAGAACACCGGGGAGCTGTTTTTT.

The V gene is TRBV10-3, the J gene TRBJ2-7, with 9 bases fitting TRBD2. The germline gives CDR1 ENHRY, CDR2 SYGVKD. The CDR3 is made up of 16 amino acids. V lost 2 bases to trimming and J lost 7 bases; unmatched junction nucleotides: 12. The chain's CDR3 is CAISETGTSSANEQYF. The CDR3 DNA reads as TGTGCCATCAGTGAGACCGGGACTAGCAGCGCCAATGAGCAGTACTTC.

The rearrangement uses TRBV20-1 and TRBJ1-2; D is uncertain. The CDR3 totals 12 residues. V lost 2 bases to trimming and J lost 1 base, with 5 bases between them. CDR1 DFQATT and CDR2 SNEGSKA come from the germline V gene (reference sequence). The CDR3 loop is CSARSVNYGYTF. The CDR3 bases are TGCAGTGCTAGATCAGTTAACTATGGCTACACCTTC.

The chain is built from TRBV11-1 and TRBJ2-1; D perhaps matches TRBD1 (6 bases). From germline, CDR1 is SGHAT and CDR2 FQDESV (reference sequence). The ends were cut back, 5 bases at V and 9 bases at J, with 14 bases in the middle. The CDR3 length is 13 residues. CDR3: CASSHRARSEQFF. The CDR3, as DNA: TGTGCCAGCAGCCACAGGGCTCGGAGTGAGCAGTTCTTC.

The V and J genes are TRBV7-8 and TRBJ1-1; D perhaps matches TRBD1 (6 bases). Trimming removed 1 base from V and 4 bases from J, with 10 bases in between. Looked up from germline, CDR1 is SGHVS and CDR2 is FQNEAQ. This CDR3 is 14 amino acids long. The CDR3 sequence: CASSLEGRGTEAFF. The CDR3 DNA is TGTGCCAGCAGCTTAGAGGGCAGGGGCACTGAAGCTTTCTTT.

This clonotype was counted only a few times. V and J are TRBV20-1 and TRBJ1-4; D is unclear. Germline CDR1 and CDR2: DFQATT and SNEGSKA (reference sequence). V dropped 3 bases and J dropped 0 bases, with 5 bases sitting between them. The CDR3 extends over 13 amino acids. CDR3 nucleotide sequence: TGCAGTGCTAGGAGGCCAACTAATGAAAAACTGTTTTTT. As protein: CSARRPTNEKLFF.

The chain carries TRBV7-2 and TRBJ2-3; 11 nucleotides agree with TRBD2. This CDR3 comprises 16 residues. In germline, CDR1 is SGHTA, CDR2 FQGNSA. Losses at the gene ends were 5 bases for V and 4 bases for J; bases not matched to a gene: 8. The CDR3 reads CASSPLAGGPPDTQYF. In nucleotides, the CDR3 is TGTGCCAGCAGCCCATTAGCGGGGGGGCCCCCAGATACGCAGTATTTT. Together with reference TRBV7-2 and TRBJ2-3, the CDR3 gives the full variable domain: GAGVSQSPSNKVTEKGKDVELRCDPISGHTALYWYRQSLGQGLEFLIYFQGNSAPDKSGLPSDRFSAERTGGSVSTLTIQRTQQEDSAVYLCASSPLAGGPPDTQYFGPGTRLTVL.

This clonotype was detected once. The chain is built from TRBV7-9 and TRBJ1-5; D ambiguous. The CDR3 covers 16 residues. V was shortened by 2 bases and J by 0 bases, with 11 bases between the two germline ends. Per the germline V gene, CDR1 is SEHNR and CDR2 is FQNEAQ (reference sequence). CDR3 sequence reads: CASSLTMTGSNQPQHF. CDR3 DNA: TGTGCCAGCAGCTTAACGATGACCGGTAGCAATCAGCCCCAGCATTTT.

The chain couples TRBV27 to TRBJ2-7, with D perhaps TRBD1 or TRBD2 (5 bases each). Germline V gene data show CDR1 as MNHEY and CDR2 as SMNVEV (reference sequence). V was pared by 5 bases and J by 4 bases, with 27 bases between. The CDR3 contains 18 residues. CDR3 amino acids: CASSLTGADRKKIYEQYF. CDR3 DNA sequence: TGTGCCAGCAGTCTGACCGGGGCCGACCGAAAGAAAATTTACGAGCAGTACTTC.

The J gene is TRBJ2-5, the V gene TRBV6-1; 8 bases fit TRBD2. The germline gives CDR1 MNHNS, CDR2 SASEGT. J was trimmed by 5 bases and V by 7 bases; bases with no gene match: 12. The length of the CDR3 is 15 residues. CDR3 in DNA: TGTGCCAGCATTTATACTAGCGGCCTTGGGGAGACCCAGTACTTC. Amino acid sequence: CASIYTSGLGETQYF.

This chain links TRBV11-3 with TRBJ2-5; 12 bases match TRBD2. The CDR3 totals 17 residues. V lost 4 bases to trimming and J lost 4 bases; unmatched junction nucleotides: 10. The V gene's germline CDR1 is SGHNT and CDR2 YENEEA. CDR3: CASSCRLAGASGETQYF. CDR3 coding DNA: TGTGCCAGCAGCTGCAGACTAGCGGGGGCTTCCGGAGAGACCCAGTACTTC.

In its sample, this clonotype was seen a few times. The genes are TRBV20-1 and TRBJ1-2, with D hard to call. This CDR3 region has 14 residues. Trimming removed 7 bases from V and 2 bases from J, with 17 bases in between. Germline values: CDR1 DFQATT, CDR2 SNEGSKA (reference sequence). CDR3 in amino acids: CSGTGYDRNYGYTF. CDR3 bases: TGCAGTGGAACGGGGTATGACCGGAACTATGGCTACACCTTC.

Comments on this clonotype: The junction shows a germline mismatch at one end, possibly a read error. The chain links TRBV29-1 to TRBJ2-1, with D perhaps being TRBD1 or TRBD2 (5 bases each). Germline assignment: CDR1 SQVTM and CDR2 ANQGSEA. The CDR3 totals 12 residues. In nucleotides, the CDR3 is TGCAGCGTCGAAGTTGGGGCCGGTGAGGGGTTCTTC. It translates to CSVEVGAGEGFF.